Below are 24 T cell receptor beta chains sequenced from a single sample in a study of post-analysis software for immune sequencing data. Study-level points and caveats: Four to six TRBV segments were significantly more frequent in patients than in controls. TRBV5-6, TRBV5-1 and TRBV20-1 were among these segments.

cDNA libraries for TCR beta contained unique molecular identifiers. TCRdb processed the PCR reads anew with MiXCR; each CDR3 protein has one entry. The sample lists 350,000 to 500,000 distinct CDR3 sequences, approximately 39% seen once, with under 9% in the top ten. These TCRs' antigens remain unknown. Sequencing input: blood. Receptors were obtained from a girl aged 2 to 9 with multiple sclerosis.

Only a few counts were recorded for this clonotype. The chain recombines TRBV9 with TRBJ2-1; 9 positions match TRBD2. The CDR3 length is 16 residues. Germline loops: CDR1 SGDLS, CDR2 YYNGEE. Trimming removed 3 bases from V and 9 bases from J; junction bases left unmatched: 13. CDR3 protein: CASSASSGTTPGEQFF. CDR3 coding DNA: TGTGCCAGCAGCGCGTCTAGCGGGACCACCCCGGGTGAGCAGTTCTTC.

CDR3 in DNA: TGCAGCGTGCGATGGGACCTGGCGGGGAACACTGAAGCTTTCTTT. It encodes CSVRWDLAGNTEAFF. This sequence joins TRBV29-1 and TRBJ1-1, with D perhaps matching TRBD1 (5 bases). Trimming left V 6 bases short and J 1 base short, with 18 bases between. The CDR3 is made up of 15 amino acids. CDR1 and CDR2 from the germline V gene are SQVTM and ANQGSEA.

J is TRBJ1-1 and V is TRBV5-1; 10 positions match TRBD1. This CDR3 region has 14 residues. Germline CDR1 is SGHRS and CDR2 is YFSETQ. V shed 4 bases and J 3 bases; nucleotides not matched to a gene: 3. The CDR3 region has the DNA TGCGCCAGCAGCGCAGGACAGGGGGACACTGAAGCTTTCTTT. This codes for CASSAGQGDTEAFF.

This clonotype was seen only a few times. This chain's CDR3 is CSVGAGVYNEQFF. CDR3 nucleotides: TGCAGCGTTGGGGCAGGGGTGTACAATGAGCAGTTCTTC. The chain links TRBV29-1 to TRBJ2-1; perhaps TRBD1 as D (6 bases). This CDR3 comprises 13 residues. V lost 4 bases to trimming and J lost 4 bases, with 11 bases between them. Germline V lookup: CDR1 SQVTM, CDR2 ANQGSEA.

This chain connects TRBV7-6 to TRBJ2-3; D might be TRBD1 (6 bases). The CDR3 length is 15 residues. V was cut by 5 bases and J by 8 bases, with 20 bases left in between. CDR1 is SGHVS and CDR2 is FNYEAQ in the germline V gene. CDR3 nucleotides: TGTGCCAGCAGCGAAAACGTGGGGGCTCGGGGTACGCAGTATTTT. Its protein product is CASSENVGARGTQYF.

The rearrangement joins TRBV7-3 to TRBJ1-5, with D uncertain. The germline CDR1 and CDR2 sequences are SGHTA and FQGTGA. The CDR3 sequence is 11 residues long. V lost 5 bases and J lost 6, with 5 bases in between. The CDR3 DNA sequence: TGTGCCAGCAGCCCCCCTCAGCCCCAGCATTTT. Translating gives CASSPPQPQHF.

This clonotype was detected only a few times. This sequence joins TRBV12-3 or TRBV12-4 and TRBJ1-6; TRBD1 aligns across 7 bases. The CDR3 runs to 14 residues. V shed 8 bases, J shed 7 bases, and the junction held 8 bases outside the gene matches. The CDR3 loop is CASRRQGLNSPLHF. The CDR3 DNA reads TGTGCCAGCCGACGACAGGGCCTCAATTCACCCCTCCACTTT.

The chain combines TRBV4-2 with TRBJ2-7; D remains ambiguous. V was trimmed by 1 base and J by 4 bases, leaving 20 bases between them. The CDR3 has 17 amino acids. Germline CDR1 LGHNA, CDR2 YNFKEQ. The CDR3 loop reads CASSQGIQKDGQYEQYF. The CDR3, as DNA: TGTGCCAGCAGCCAAGGAATCCAAAAAGACGGTCAGTACGAGCAGTACTTC.

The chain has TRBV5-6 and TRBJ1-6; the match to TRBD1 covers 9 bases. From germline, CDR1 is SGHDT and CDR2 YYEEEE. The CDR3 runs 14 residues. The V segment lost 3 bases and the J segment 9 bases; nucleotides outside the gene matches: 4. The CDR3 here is CASSYGQGSSPLHF. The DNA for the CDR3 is TGTGCCAGCAGCTACGGACAGGGGAGTTCACCCCTCCACTTT.

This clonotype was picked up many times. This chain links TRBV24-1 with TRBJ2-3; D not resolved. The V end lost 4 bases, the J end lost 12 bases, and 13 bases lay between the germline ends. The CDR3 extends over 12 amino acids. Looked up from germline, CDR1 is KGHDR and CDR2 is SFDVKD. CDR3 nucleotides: TGTGCCACCAGTGAGTTCTCCGGGCCCCAGTATTTT. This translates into CATSEFSGPQYF.

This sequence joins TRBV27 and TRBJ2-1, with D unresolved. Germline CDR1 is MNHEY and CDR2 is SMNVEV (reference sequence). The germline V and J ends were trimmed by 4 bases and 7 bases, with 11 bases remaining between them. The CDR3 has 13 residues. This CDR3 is CASSSRPGNEQFF. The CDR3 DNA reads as TGTGCCAGCAGTTCGCGGCCGGGTAATGAGCAGTTCTTC.

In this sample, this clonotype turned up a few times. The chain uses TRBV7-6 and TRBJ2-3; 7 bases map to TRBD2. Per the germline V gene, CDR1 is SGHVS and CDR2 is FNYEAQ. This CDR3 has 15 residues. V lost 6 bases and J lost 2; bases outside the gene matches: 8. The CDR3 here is CASRPLAAPTDTQYF. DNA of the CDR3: TGTGCCAGCAGGCCCCTAGCGGCTCCCACAGATACGCAGTATTTT.

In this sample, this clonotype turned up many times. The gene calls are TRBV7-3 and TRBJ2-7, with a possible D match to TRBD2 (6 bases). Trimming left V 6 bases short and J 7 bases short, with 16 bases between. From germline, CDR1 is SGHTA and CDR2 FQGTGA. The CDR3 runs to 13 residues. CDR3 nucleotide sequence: TGTGCCAGCAGTTTAGGAGGGTCAGGGGAGCAGTACTTC. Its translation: CASSLGGSGEQYF.

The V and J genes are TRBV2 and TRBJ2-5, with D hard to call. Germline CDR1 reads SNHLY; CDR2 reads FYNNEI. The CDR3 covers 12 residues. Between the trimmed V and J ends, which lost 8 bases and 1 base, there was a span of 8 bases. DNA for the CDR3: TGTGCCAGCGGGGTAGCCCAAGAGACCCAGTACTTC. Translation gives CASGVAQETQYF.

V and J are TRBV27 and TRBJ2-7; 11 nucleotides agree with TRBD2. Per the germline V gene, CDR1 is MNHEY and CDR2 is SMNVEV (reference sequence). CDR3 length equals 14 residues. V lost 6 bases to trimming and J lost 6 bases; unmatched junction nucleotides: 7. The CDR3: CASSPLAGAIEQYF. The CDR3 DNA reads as TGTGCCAGCAGCCCACTAGCGGGAGCGATCGAGCAGTACTTC.

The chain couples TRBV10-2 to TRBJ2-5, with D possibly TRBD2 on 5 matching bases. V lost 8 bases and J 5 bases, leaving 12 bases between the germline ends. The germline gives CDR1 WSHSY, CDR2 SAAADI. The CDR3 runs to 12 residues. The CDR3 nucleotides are TGCGCCAGCTCAACTAGGTTGGAGACCCAGTACTTC. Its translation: CASSTRLETQYF.

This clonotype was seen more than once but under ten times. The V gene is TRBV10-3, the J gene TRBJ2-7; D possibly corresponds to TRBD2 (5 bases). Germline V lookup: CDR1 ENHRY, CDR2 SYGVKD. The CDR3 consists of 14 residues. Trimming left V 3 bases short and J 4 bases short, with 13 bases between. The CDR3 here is CAISELGVGYEQYF. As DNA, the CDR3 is TGTGCCATCAGTGAACTGGGAGTAGGGTACGAGCAGTACTTC.

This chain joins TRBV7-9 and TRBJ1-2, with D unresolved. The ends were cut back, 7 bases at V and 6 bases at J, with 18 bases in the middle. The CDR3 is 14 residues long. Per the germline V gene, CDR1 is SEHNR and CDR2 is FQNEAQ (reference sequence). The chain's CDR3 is CASIMYSGLDGYTF. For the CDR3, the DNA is TGTGCCAGCATCATGTATAGTGGGTTGGATGGCTACACCTTC.

The CDR3 reads CASSLGDNSNQPQHF. In nucleotides, the CDR3 is TGTGCCAGCAGTTTAGGAGACAATAGCAATCAGCCCCAGCATTTT. The chain couples TRBV12-3 or TRBV12-4 to TRBJ1-5; no clear D. The CDR3 runs to 15 residues. Deletions cut 1 base from V and 0 bases from J, with 7 bases between.

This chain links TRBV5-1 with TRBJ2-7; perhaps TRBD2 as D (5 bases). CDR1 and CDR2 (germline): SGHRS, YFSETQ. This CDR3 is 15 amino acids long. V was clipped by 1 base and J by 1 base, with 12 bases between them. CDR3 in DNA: TGCGCCAGCAGCTTGTTCCAGCGAGGGTCCTACGAGCAGTACTTC. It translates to CASSLFQRGSYEQYF.

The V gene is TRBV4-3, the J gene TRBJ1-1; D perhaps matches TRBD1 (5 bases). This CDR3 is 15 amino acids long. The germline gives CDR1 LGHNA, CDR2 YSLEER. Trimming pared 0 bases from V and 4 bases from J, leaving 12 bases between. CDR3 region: CASSQDPGLSTEAFF. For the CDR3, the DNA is TGCGCCAGCAGCCAAGATCCAGGGCTCAGCACTGAAGCTTTCTTT.

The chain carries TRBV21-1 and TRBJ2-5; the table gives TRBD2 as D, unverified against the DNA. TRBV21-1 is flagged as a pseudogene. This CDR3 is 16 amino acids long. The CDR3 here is CASSKEGLAYQETQYF. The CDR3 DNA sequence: TGTGCCAGCAGCAAAGAGGGACTAGCCTACCAAGAGACCCAGTACTTC.

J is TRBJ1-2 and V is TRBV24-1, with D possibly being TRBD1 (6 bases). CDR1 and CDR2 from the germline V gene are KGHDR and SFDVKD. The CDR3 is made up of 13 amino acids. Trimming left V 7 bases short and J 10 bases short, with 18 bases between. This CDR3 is CATSVQGGTSYTF. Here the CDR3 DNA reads TGTGCCACCAGCGTACAGGGAGGGACCTCCTACACCTTC.

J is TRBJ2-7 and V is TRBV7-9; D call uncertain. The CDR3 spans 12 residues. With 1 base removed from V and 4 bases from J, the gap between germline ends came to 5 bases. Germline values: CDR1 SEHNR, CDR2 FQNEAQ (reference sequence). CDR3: CASSLEVYEQYF. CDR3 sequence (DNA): TGTGCCAGCAGCTTAGAAGTTTACGAGCAGTACTTC.